What follows are 31 T cell receptor beta chains derived from one specimen sequenced in a study of shared clonotypes between healthy human individuals. Method: immunoSEQ multiplex PCR; TCRdb's copy keeps in-frame clones and lacks some. The sample includes over a million clones, around four fifths of them seen just once. Material: memory CD4+ T cells sorted from blood. Noted subset: CD45RA-negative fraction. All receptors come from a man aged 18 to 29 in good health.

The chain is built from TRBV19 and TRBJ2-7, with unresolved D. Trimming took 5 bases from V and 4 from J, leaving 6 bases between them. CDR1 and CDR2 (germline): LNHDA, SQIVND (reference sequence). The CDR3 length is 11 residues. The CDR3 DNA follows: TGTGCCAGTAGTTCCCTGTACGAGCAGTACTTC. Translated: CASSSLYEQYF.

This clone was counted once. J is TRBJ2-1 and V is TRBV6-5; no firm D call. The CDR3 spans 11 residues. Germline V lookup: CDR1 MNHEY, CDR2 SVGAGI. V dropped 0 bases and J dropped 15 bases, with 9 bases sitting between them. Written as DNA, the CDR3 is TGTGCCAGCAGTTACTCCTACGATTGGTTCTTC. It specifies CASSYSYDWFF.

This clone was counted a few times. The chain combines TRBV7-6 with TRBJ2-1; TRBD2 aligns across 10 bases. J was trimmed by 0 bases and V by 4 bases; bases with no gene match: 9. Germline-derived CDR1 and CDR2 are SGHVS and FNYEAQ. CDR3 length: 18 residues. CDR3 in amino acids: CASSSLRASGSSYNEQFF. As DNA, the CDR3 is TGTGCCAGCAGCTCCCTTCGGGCTAGCGGGAGCTCCTACAATGAGCAGTTCTTC.

This clone was seen only a few times. The sample has other DNA sequences that encode this CDR3 too. The chain has TRBV5-1 and TRBJ1-1, with D possibly matching TRBD1 (5 bases). Germline-derived CDR1 and CDR2 are SGHRS and YFSETQ. CDR3 length: 13 residues. Trimming took 5 bases from V and 3 from J, leaving 11 bases between them. DNA for the CDR3: TGCGCCAGCAGTTTTTCGGGGGACACTGAAGCTTTCTTT. Encoded protein: CASSFSGDTEAFF. Combining the CDR3 with reference TRBV5-1 and TRBJ1-1 gives the whole variable domain KAGVTQTPRYLIKTRGQQVTLSCSPISGHRSVSWYQQTPGQGLQFLFEYFSETQRNKGNFPGRFSGRQFSNSRSEMNVSTLELGDSALYLCASSFSGDTEAFFGQGTRLTVV.

The CDR3 DNA follows: TGTGCCAGCAGTTACTTTTCACGGGGAGAAGGCTCACCCCTCCACTTT. Amino acids: CASSYFSRGEGSPLHF. The rearrangement links TRBV6-5 to TRBJ1-6; D not resolved. Trimming took 1 base from V and 10 from J, leaving 17 bases between them. The CDR3 extends over 16 amino acids. Germline CDR1 MNHEY, CDR2 SVGAGI.

The V gene is TRBV7-2, the J gene TRBJ2-7, with TRBD2 as a possible D gene (5 bases). The CDR3 covers 15 residues. The germline V gene encodes CDR1 SGHTA and CDR2 FQGNSA. V was pared by 4 bases and J by 2 bases, with 15 bases between. The CDR3 bases are TGTGCCAGCAGCTACAAAGCGGACCCGACCTACGAGCAGTACTTC. Translation: CASSYKADPTYEQYF. The complete variable domain, with remaining parts taken from reference TRBV7-2 and TRBJ2-7, reads GAGVSQSPSNKVTEKGKDVELRCDPISGHTALYWYRQSLGQGLEFLIYFQGNSAPDKSGLPSDRFSAERTGGSVSTLTIQRTQQEDSAVYLCASSYKADPTYEQYFGPGTRLTVT.

As for this clone: Other DNA sequences in the sample encode the same CDR3. The CDR3 DNA reads as TGTGCCAGCAGCCGGGGACTAGCGGGAGGCCCAGATACGCAGTATTTT. Translating gives CASSRGLAGGPDTQYF. J is TRBJ2-3 and V is TRBV7-9; 15 nucleotides match TRBD2. The V segment lost 5 bases and the J segment 4 bases; nucleotides outside the gene matches: 4. This CDR3 region has 16 residues. Germline values: CDR1 SEHNR, CDR2 FQNEAQ (reference sequence).

The V and J genes are TRBV11-2 and TRBJ2-5, with a possible D match to TRBD2 (5 bases). Germline CDR1 SGHAT, CDR2 FQNNGV. Trimming shortened V by 1 base and J by 9 bases, and 12 bases separated the two germline ends. The CDR3 length is 13 residues. DNA of the CDR3: TGTGCCAGCAGCTTAGCCGGGGTCGGGGCCCAGTACTTC. Its protein product is CASSLAGVGAQYF. Full variable domain (outside the CDR3, taken from reference TRBV11-2 and TRBJ2-5): EAGVAQSPRYKIIEKRQSVAFWCNPISGHATLYWYQQILGQGPKLLIQFQNNGVVDDSQLPKDRFSAERLKGVDSTLKIQPAKLEDSAVYLCASSLAGVGAQYFGPGTRLLVL.

The chain combines TRBV14 with TRBJ1-1; D is unresolved. The CDR3 totals 15 residues. The germline CDR1 and CDR2 sequences are SGHDN and FVKESK. The V end lost 1 base, the J end lost 0 bases, and 9 bases lay between the germline ends. The DNA of the CDR3 is TGTGCCAGCAGCCAAGTTTCGGCATTGAACACTGAAGCTTTCTTT. Translating gives CASSQVSALNTEAFF.

The V gene is TRBV5-1, the J gene TRBJ1-3; D might be TRBD1 (5 bases). V lost 4 bases and J lost 2, with 19 bases in between. The CDR3 covers 17 residues. Germline CDR1 and CDR2: SGHRS and YFSETQ. The CDR3 loop is CASSLSTGAQAGNTIYF. CDR3 DNA sequence: TGCGCCAGCAGCCTAAGCACAGGAGCCCAGGCTGGAAACACCATATATTTT.

The chain employs TRBV7-8 and TRBJ1-1; D may be TRBD1 (5 bases). Germline V lookup: CDR1 SGHVS, CDR2 FQNEAQ. Between the trimmed V and J ends, which lost 5 bases and 1 base, there was a span of 20 bases. CDR3 length equals 17 residues. CDR3 DNA sequence: TGTGCCAGCAGCCGTCCCGCCCAGGGATACTCGAACACTGAAGCTTTCTTT. As protein: CASSRPAQGYSNTEAFF.

In regard to this clone: The sample carries other DNA sequences with the same CDR3. The chain combines TRBV9 with TRBJ2-2, with TRBD2 identical over 11 bases. From germline, CDR1 is SGDLS and CDR2 YYNGEE. This CDR3 contains 18 residues. The trim removed 2 bases at V and 0 bases at J, leaving 6 bases unmatched. The CDR3 DNA is TGTGCCAGCAGCGTCAAGACTAGCGGGACTACGAACACCGGGGAGCTGTTTTTT. Protein sequence: CASSVKTSGTTNTGELFF.

In DNA, the CDR3 is TGTGCCAGCTCACCCTCCTCCTCGGCCGAGGGGGAGCAGTACTTC. Amino acid sequence: CASSPSSSAEGEQYF. V usage is TRBV18 and J usage is TRBJ2-7; tentatively, D is TRBD1 or TRBD2 (5 bases each). The CDR3 extends over 15 amino acids. Germline V gene sequence: CDR1 KGHSH, CDR2 LQKENI. V was clipped by 3 bases and J by 7 bases, with 19 bases between them. The variable domain in full, with the rest retrieved from reference TRBV18 and TRBJ2-7, is NAGVMQNPRHLVRRRGQEARLRCSPMKGHSHVYWYRQLPEEGLKFMVYLQKENIIDESGMPKERFSAEFPKEGPSILRIQQVVRGDSAAYFCASSPSSSAEGEQYFGPGTRLTVT.

The chain carries TRBV2 and TRBJ1-5; D gene uncertain. V shed 1 base and J shed 0 bases, with 7 bases lying between them. CDR1 SNHLY and CDR2 FYNNEI come from the germline V gene. This CDR3 contains 15 residues. The CDR3 DNA reads as TGTGCCAGCAGTGAAGGCGGGAATAGCAATCAGCCCCAGCATTTT. It specifies CASSEGGNSNQPQHF.

This chain uses TRBV10-3 with TRBJ1-1; D is unclear. Germline CDR1 ENHRY, CDR2 SYGVKD. V lost 11 bases, J lost 1 base, and 14 bases lay in between. CDR3 length equals 13 residues. The CDR3 sequence is CASYSYPNTEAFF. The DNA of the CDR3 is TGTGCCTCCTACAGTTACCCGAACACTGAAGCTTTCTTT.

Comments on this clone: It may be a read error: a sequence one base away is much more abundant. The chain is built from TRBV30 and TRBJ2-5, with 12 bases matching TRBD2. Looked up from germline, CDR1 is GTSNPN and CDR2 is SVGIG (reference sequence). The CDR3 covers 13 residues. CDR3 amino acids: CAWSGLAGVAQHF. The DNA of the CDR3 is TGTGCCTGGAGTGGACTAGCGGGAGTGGCCCAGCACTTC.

The V gene is TRBV7-2, the J gene TRBJ2-7; the D gene is possibly TRBD2 (5 bases). The length of the CDR3 is 15 residues. CDR1 SGHTA and CDR2 FQGNSA come from the germline V gene. V gave up 5 bases and J gave up 0 bases, with 14 bases separating them. The CDR3 loop reads CASSRGGSVSYEQYF. The CDR3 DNA is TGTGCCAGCAGCCGGGGTGGGAGTGTCTCCTACGAGCAGTACTTC.

The sample holds one count of this clone. The chain links TRBV11-3 to TRBJ2-1, with 8 bases aligning to TRBD2. V shed 0 bases, J shed 7 bases, and the junction held 5 bases outside the gene matches. The CDR3 spans 15 residues. The V gene's germline CDR1 is SGHNT and CDR2 YENEEA. Written as DNA, the CDR3 is TGTGCCAGCAGCTTAGAGAGCGGGAGTGGGAATGAGCAGTTCTTC. Its translation is CASSLESGSGNEQFF.

This chain links TRBV25-1 with TRBJ2-7; D is perhaps TRBD1 (6 bases). In germline, CDR1 is MGHDK, CDR2 SYGVNS. V shed 6 bases and J shed 3 bases, with 18 bases lying between them. The CDR3 covers 15 residues. In nucleotides, the CDR3 is TGTGCCAGCAGCCCCACCGGGACACACCACTACGAGCAGTACTTC. This translates into CASSPTGTHHYEQYF.

This clone is a singleton in its sample. The chain uses TRBV9 and TRBJ2-2; TRBD1 might be the D (5 bases). CDR3 size: 14 residues. The germline CDR1 and CDR2 sequences are SGDLS and YYNGEE. V was trimmed by 0 bases and J by 4 bases, leaving 7 bases between them. CDR3: CASSVGQTTGELFF. The CDR3 DNA follows: TGTGCCAGCAGCGTAGGACAGACCACCGGGGAGCTGTTTTTT.

The chain recombines TRBV7-3 with TRBJ2-2; possibly TRBD1 for D (5 bases). The CDR3 totals 13 residues. The V end was cut by 5 bases, the J end by 3 bases, with 7 bases between. CDR1 is SGHTA and CDR2 is FQGTGA in the germline V gene. CDR3 coding DNA: TGTGCCAGCAGCCCCAGGGACACCGGGGAGCTGTTTTTT. Translation gives CASSPRDTGELFF.

The chain couples TRBV28 to TRBJ1-2, with unresolved D. The CDR3 is made up of 12 amino acids. The ends were cut back, 6 bases at V and 9 bases at J, with 14 bases in the middle. Germline V lookup: CDR1 MDHEN, CDR2 SYDVKM. CDR3 bases: TGTGCCAGCAGCCAACTCAAGACGAGCTACACCTTC. Protein: CASSQLKTSYTF.

V is TRBV11-2 and J is TRBJ1-4; no reliable D call. Germline CDR1 and CDR2: SGHAT and FQNNGV. The CDR3 extends over 13 amino acids. V was shortened by 1 base and J by 7 bases, with 7 bases between the two germline ends. The CDR3 DNA is TGTGCCAGCAGCTTAGGGACGGGTGAAAAACTGTTTTTT. Protein product: CASSLGTGEKLFF.

This chain joins TRBV6-1 and TRBJ2-3, with D perhaps TRBD1 (6 bases). Between the trimmed V and J ends, which lost 5 bases and 2 bases, there was a span of 11 bases. This CDR3 is built from 14 residues. CDR1 MNHNS and CDR2 SASEGT come from the germline V gene. The CDR3 DNA follows: TGTGCCAGCAGTAACTCAGGGGCCACAGATACGCAGTATTTT. Its translation: CASSNSGATDTQYF.

The chain carries TRBV30 and TRBJ1-1; D is perhaps TRBD1 (6 bases). This CDR3 is built from 16 residues. CDR1 and CDR2 from the germline V gene are GTSNPN and SVGIG (reference sequence). The V end lost 3 bases, the J end lost 1 base, and 18 bases lay between the germline ends. The CDR3 region is CAWSTWGGGSNTEAFF. The CDR3 nucleotides read TGTGCCTGGAGCACTTGGGGAGGGGGGTCGAACACTGAAGCTTTCTTT.

This clone was seen only a few times. The chain employs TRBV14 and TRBJ1-5; D might be TRBD1 (6 bases). V was clipped by 4 bases and J by 7 bases, with 26 bases between them. CDR1 SGHDN and CDR2 FVKESK come from the germline V gene. The CDR3 is made up of 18 amino acids. Here the CDR3 reads CASSPLGRGTPLGQPQHF. Written as DNA, the CDR3 is TGTGCCAGCAGCCCCCTGGGGAGGGGGACTCCTTTAGGGCAGCCCCAGCATTTT.

In regard to this clone: Other nucleotide sequences in the sample specify the same CDR3. The V gene is TRBV30, the J gene TRBJ2-5; possible D gene TRBD1, 5 bases. CDR1 is GTSNPN, CDR2 SVGIG, per germline (reference sequence). V dropped 3 bases and J dropped 4 bases, with 9 bases sitting between them. The CDR3 runs 12 residues. The CDR3 region is CAWSRVGETQYF. CDR3 DNA: TGTGCCTGGAGCAGGGTGGGAGAGACCCAGTACTTC. The whole variable domain, filled in from reference TRBV30 and TRBJ2-5, reads SQTIHQWPATLVQPVGSPLSLECTVEGTSNPNLYWYRQAAGRGLQLLFYSVGIGQISSEVPQNLSASRPQDRQFILSSKKLLLSDSGFYLCAWSRVGETQYFGPGTRLLVL.

This clone was picked up a small number of times. The chain has TRBV29-1 and TRBJ1-5; D unresolved. The germline CDR1 and CDR2 sequences are SQVTM and ANQGSEA. The CDR3 is 13 residues long. The V gene lost 4 bases and the J gene lost 5 bases, with 12 bases spanning the gap. CDR3 sequence reads: CSVAESQYQPQHF. The DNA for the CDR3 is TGCAGCGTTGCGGAGAGCCAATATCAGCCCCAGCATTTT.

The chain combines TRBV6-5 with TRBJ2-2; D might be TRBD2 (6 bases). V was shortened by 6 bases and J by 7 bases, with 18 bases between the two germline ends. Germline V lookup: CDR1 MNHEY, CDR2 SVGAGI. The CDR3 consists of 15 residues. As DNA, the CDR3 is TGTGCCAGCAGCATTAGCGGCCGGGGCAGCGGGGAGCTGTTTTTT. Translation: CASSISGRGSGELFF.

Of note for this clone: The sample has other DNA sequences that encode this CDR3 too. The chain combines TRBV10-3 with TRBJ2-1; D is ambiguous. V was shortened by 2 bases and J by 5 bases, with 7 bases between the two germline ends. Germline CDR1 reads ENHRY; CDR2 reads SYGVKD. The CDR3 length is 13 residues. Here the CDR3 reads CAISEGTNNEQFF. CDR3 bases: TGTGCCATCAGTGAGGGCACAAACAATGAGCAGTTCTTC.

Here the CDR3 DNA reads TGTGCCATCAGTGTGTCGATGAACACTGAAGCTTTCTTT. Residues: CAISVSMNTEAFF. The chain recombines TRBV10-3 with TRBJ1-1; the D is unclear. Germline assignment: CDR1 ENHRY and CDR2 SYGVKD. Trimming shortened V by 4 bases and J by 0 bases, and 6 bases separated the two germline ends. CDR3 size: 13 residues.